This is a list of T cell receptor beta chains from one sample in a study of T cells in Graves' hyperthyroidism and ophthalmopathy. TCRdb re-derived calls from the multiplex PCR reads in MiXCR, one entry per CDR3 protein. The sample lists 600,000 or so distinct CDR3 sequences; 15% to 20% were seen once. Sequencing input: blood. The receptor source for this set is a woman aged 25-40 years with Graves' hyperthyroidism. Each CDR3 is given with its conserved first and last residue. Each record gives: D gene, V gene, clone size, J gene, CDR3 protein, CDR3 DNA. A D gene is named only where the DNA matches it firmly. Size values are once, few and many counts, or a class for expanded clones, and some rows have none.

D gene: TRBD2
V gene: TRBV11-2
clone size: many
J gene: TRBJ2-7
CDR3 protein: CASSLRSRTSTYEQYF
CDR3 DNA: TGTGCCAGCAGCCTTAGGAGTCGGACTAGCACCTACGAGCAGTACTTC

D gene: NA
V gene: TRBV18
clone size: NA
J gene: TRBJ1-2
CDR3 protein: CASSPDAQPYNYGYTF
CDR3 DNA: TGTGCCAGCTCACCAGACGCTCAGCCCTATAACTATGGCTACACCTTC

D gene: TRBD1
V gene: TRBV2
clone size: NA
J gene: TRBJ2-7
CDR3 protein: CASSAGTGTGEQYF
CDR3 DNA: TGTGCCAGCAGTGCCGGGACAGGGACCGGCGAGCAGTACTTC

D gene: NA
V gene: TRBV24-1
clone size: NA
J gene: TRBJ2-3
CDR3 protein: CATSVDPSTDTQYF
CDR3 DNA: TGTGCCACCAGTGTTGATCCTAGCACAGATACGCAGTATTTT

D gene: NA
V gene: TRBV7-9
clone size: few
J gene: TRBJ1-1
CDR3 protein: CASSRHTAQEAFF
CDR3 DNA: TGTGCCAGCAGCCGTCATACAGCACAGGAAGCTTTCTTT

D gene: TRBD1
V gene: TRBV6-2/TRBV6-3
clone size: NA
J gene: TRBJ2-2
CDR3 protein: CASSFHGTGEERGLFF
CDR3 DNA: TGTGCCAGCAGTTTTCACGGGACAGGGGAGGAGAGGGGGCTGTTTTTT

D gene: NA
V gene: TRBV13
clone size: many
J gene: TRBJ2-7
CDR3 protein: CASSPGRDEQYF
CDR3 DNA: TGTGCCAGCAGCCCCGGACGAGACGAGCAGTACTTC

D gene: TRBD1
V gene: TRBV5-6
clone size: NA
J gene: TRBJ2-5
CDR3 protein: CASSWPTGHQETQYF
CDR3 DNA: TGTGCCAGCAGCTGGCCGACAGGGCACCAAGAGACCCAGTACTTC

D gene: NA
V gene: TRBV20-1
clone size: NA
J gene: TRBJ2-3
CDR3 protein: CSARPGESYTDTQYF
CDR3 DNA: TGCAGTGCTAGGCCTGGCGAAAGCTACACAGATACGCAGTATTTT

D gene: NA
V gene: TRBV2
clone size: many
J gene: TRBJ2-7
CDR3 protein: CASSGAGHTYEQYF
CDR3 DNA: TGTGCCAGCAGTGGAGCGGGACATACCTACGAGCAGTACTTC

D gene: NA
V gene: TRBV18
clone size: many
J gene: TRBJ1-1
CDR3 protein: CASSPVQGNTEAFF
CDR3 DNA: TGTGCCAGCTCACCCGTTCAGGGGAACACTGAAGCTTTCTTT

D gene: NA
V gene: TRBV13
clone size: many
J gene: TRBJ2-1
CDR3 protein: CASREGLRNEQFF
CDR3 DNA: TGTGCCAGCAGGGAGGGACTCCGTAATGAGCAGTTCTTC

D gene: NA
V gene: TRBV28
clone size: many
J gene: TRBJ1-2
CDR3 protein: CASSLTRTAHYGYTF
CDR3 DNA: TGTGCCAGCAGTTTAACCAGGACAGCTCATTATGGCTACACCTTC

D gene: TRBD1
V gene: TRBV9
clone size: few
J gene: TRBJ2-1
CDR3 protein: CASSVEGAGYNEQFF
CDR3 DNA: TGTGCCAGCAGCGTAGAGGGGGCCGGCTACAATGAGCAGTTCTTC

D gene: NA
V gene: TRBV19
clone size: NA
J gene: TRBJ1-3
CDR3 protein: CASSHRASGNTIYF
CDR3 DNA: TGTGCCAGTAGTCACAGGGCATCGGGGAACACCATATATTTT

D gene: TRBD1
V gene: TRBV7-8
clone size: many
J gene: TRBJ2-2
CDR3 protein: CASSDRVPGELFF
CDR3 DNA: TGTGCCAGCAGCGACAGGGTACCCGGGGAGCTGTTTTTT

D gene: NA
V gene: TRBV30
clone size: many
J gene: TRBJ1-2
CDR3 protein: CAWSVHRDYGYTF
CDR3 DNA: TGTGCCTGGAGTGTACACAGGGACTATGGCTACACCTTC

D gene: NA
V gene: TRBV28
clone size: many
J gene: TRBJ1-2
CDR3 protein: CASSFNRGYTF
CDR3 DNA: TGTGCCAGCAGTTTTAATCGTGGCTACACCTTC

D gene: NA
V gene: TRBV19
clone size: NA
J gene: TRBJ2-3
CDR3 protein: CASSTAPPITDTQYF
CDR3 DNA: TGTGCCAGTAGCACCGCTCCCCCGATCACAGATACGCAGTATTTT

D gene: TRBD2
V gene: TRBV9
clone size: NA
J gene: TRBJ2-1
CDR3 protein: CASSVGLAGGASYNEQFF
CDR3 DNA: TGTGCCAGCAGCGTAGGCCTAGCGGGAGGAGCCTCCTACAATGAGCAGTTCTTC

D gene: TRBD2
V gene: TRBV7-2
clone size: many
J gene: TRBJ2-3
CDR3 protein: CASSFPGTRIGDTQYF
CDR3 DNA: TGTGCCAGCAGCTTTCCAGGGACTAGGATTGGTGATACGCAGTATTTT

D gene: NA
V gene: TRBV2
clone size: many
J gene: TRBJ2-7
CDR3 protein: CASNRLSYEQYF
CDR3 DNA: TGTGCCAGCAACCGGCTCTCCTACGAGCAGTACTTC

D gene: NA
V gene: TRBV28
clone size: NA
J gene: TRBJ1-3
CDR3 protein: CASSWTGGAGNTIYF
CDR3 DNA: TGTGCCAGCAGTTGGACGGGAGGAGCTGGAAACACCATATATTTT

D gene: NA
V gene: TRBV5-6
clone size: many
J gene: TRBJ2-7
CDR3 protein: CASSPGQYEQYF
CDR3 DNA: TGCGCCAGCAGCCCCGGACAGTACGAGCAGTACTTC

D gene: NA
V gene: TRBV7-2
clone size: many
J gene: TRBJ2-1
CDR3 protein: CASSPRAGLVNNNEQFF
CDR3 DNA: TGTGCCAGCAGCCCTAGAGCAGGTCTAGTAAACAACAATGAGCAGTTCTTC

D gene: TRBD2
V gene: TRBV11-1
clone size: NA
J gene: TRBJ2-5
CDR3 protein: CASSLRPNFAGAETQYF
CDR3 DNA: TGTGCCAGCAGCCTACGCCCCAATTTTGCGGGAGCGGAGACCCAGTACTTC

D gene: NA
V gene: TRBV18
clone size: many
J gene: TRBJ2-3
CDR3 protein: CASSPGSETQYF
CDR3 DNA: TGTGCCAGCTCACCGGGATCAGAGACGCAGTATTTT

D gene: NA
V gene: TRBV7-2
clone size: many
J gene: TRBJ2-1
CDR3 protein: CASSLDQNNEQFF
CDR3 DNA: TGTGCCAGCAGCTTAGACCAGAACAATGAGCAGTTCTTC

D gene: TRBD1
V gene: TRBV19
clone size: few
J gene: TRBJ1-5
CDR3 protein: CASSTTQGSNQPQHF
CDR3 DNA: TGTGCCAGTAGTACGACACAGGGGAGCAATCAGCCCCAGCATTTT

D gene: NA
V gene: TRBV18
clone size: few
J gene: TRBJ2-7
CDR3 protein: CASSPGAGLYEQYF
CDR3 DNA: TGTGCCAGCTCACCAGGAGCAGGGCTCTACGAGCAGTACTTC

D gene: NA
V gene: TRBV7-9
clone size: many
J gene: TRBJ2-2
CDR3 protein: CASTRLTTGELFF
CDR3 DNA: TGTGCCAGCACAAGGCTGACCACCGGGGAGCTGTTTTTT

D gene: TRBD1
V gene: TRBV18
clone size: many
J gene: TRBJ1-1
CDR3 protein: CASSRQDRATEAFF
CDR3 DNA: TGTGCCAGCTCACGACAGGACAGGGCCACTGAAGCTTTCTTT

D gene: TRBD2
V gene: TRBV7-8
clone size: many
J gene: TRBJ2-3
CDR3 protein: CASSLSGSPTDTQYF
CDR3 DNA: TGTGCCAGCAGTCTTAGCGGGAGCCCCACAGATACGCAGTATTTT

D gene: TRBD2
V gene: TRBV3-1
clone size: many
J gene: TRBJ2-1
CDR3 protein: CASSPYFSGSNNEQFF
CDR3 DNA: TGTGCCAGCAGCCCCTATTTTAGCGGGAGCAACAATGAGCAGTTCTTC

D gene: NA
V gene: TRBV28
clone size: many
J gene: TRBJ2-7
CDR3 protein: CASTRSSYEQYF
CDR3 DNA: TGTGCCAGCACCCGCTCGTCCTACGAGCAGTACTTC

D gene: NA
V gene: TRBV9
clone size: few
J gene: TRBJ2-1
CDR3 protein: CASSKQDSYNEQFF
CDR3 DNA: TGTGCCAGCAGCAAACAGGACAGCTACAATGAGCAGTTCTTC

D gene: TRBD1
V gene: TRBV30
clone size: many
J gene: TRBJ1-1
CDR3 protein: CASDRGTEAFF
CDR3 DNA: TGTGCCTCGGACAGGGGCACTGAAGCTTTCTTT

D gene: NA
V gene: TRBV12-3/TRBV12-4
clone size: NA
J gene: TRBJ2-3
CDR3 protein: CANSPGSTDTQYF
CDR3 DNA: TGTGCCAACAGCCCAGGGTCCACAGATACGCAGTATTTT